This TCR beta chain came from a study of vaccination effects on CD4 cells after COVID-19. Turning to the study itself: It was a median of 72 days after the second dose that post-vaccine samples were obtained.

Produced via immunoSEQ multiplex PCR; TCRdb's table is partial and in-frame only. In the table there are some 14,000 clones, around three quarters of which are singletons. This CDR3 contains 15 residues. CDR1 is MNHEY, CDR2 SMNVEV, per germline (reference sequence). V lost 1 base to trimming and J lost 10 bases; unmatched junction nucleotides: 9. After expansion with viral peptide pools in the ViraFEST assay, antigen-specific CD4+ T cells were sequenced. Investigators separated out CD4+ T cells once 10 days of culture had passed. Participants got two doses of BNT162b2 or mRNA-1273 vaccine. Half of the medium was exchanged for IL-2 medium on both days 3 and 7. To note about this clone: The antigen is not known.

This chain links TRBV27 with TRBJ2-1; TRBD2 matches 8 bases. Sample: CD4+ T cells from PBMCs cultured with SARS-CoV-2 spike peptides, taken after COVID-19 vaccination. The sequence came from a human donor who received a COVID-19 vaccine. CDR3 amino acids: CASSLFAGGFTEQFF. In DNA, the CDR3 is TGTGCCAGCAGTTTATTTGCGGGAGGATTCACGGAGCAGTTCTTC.